The rows below give T cell receptor beta chains drawn from one sample of a study of cytomegalovirus exposure and HLA in healthy donors. Clones were sequenced by immunoSEQ multiplex PCR, and TCRdb holds only the in-frame ones, with some missing. The sample yields 160,000 or so clones, approximately 85% seen once. The sequenced material came from PBMCs. These receptors all stem from a woman aged 18-35 years in good health and CMV-seronegative. Both conserved end residues are part of each CDR3. A D gene is named only where the DNA matches it firmly. Clone size, where shown, is once, few, many, or a class for clones that have expanded.

D gene	V gene	clone size	CDR3 length	J gene	CDR3 protein	CDR3 DNA
TRBD2	TRBV11-2	.	17	TRBJ2-7	CASSLDRWGGDNYEQYF	TGTGCCAGCAGCTTAGATCGGTGGGGGGGTGACAACTACGAGCAGTACTTC
.	TRBV19	.	15	TRBJ1-5	CASSRQAGSNQPQHF	TGTGCCAGCTCCCGGCAGGCTGGTAGCAATCAGCCCCAGCATTTT
.	TRBV14	.	13	TRBJ2-7	CASSQGPAAEQYF	TGTGCCAGCAGCCAAGGTCCAGCAGCGGAGCAGTACTTC
.	TRBV28	.	13	TRBJ2-1	CASSLGRSNEQFF	TGTGCCAGCAGTTTAGGGAGGTCCAATGAGCAGTTCTTC
.	TRBV2	.	14	TRBJ1-1	CASSEFQGFTEAFF	TGTGCCAGCAGTGAGTTTCAGGGGTTCACTGAAGCTTTCTTT
TRBD1	TRBV29-1	.	15	TRBJ2-1	CSVEETGGTYNEQFF	TGCAGCGTTGAAGAGACAGGGGGAACCTACAATGAGCAGTTCTTC
.	TRBV4-2	.	15	TRBJ2-3	CASSQEQSSTDTQYF	TGTGCCAGCAGCCAAGAACAGTCCAGCACAGATACGCAGTATTTT
TRBD1	TRBV10-3	few	15	TRBJ2-2	CAIARGQGDIGELFF	TGTGCCATCGCTCGAGGACAGGGGGATATCGGGGAGCTGTTTTTT
TRBD1	TRBV7-9	.	15	TRBJ1-6	CASSSLQGTNSPLHF	TGTGCCAGCAGCTCCTTACAGGGGACGAATTCACCCCTCCACTTT
.	TRBV4-3	.	14	TRBJ2-5	CASSQGSGQRAQYF	TGCGCCAGCAGCCAAGGGTCAGGCCAGAGGGCCCAGTACTTC
TRBD1	TRBV19	.	16	TRBJ1-4	CASSMAPGTDNEKLFF	TGTGCCAGTAGTATGGCCCCCGGGACAGATAATGAAAAACTGTTTTTT
.	TRBV4-3	.	14	TRBJ1-6	CASSQEARDSPLHF	TGCGCCAGCAGCCAAGAGGCCAGGGATTCACCCCTCCACTTT
TRBD1	TRBV7-9	.	13	TRBJ1-1	CASSSGTGSEAFF	TGTGCCAGCAGCTCGGGGACAGGGTCTGAAGCTTTCTTT
TRBD2	TRBV30	few	15	TRBJ2-2	CAWSWEGLLTGELFF	TGTGCCTGGAGTTGGGAGGGCCTTTTGACCGGGGAGCTGTTTTTT
.	TRBV30	.	14	TRBJ1-1	CAWSLKDSNTEAFF	TGTGCCTGGAGTCTAAAGGACAGCAACACTGAAGCTTTCTTT
.	TRBV30	.	12	TRBJ1-2	CAWSSANYGYTF	TGTGCCTGGAGTTCAGCTAACTATGGCTACACCTTC
TRBD1	TRBV7-6	.	13	TRBJ1-2	CASSYGTEYGYTF	TGTGCCAGCAGCTACGGGACAGAATATGGCTACACCTTC
TRBD2	TRBV2	.	15	TRBJ2-7	CASSGTSGGYYEQYF	TGTGCCAGCAGTGGGACTAGCGGGGGCTACTACGAGCAGTACTTC
TRBD2	TRBV6-5	.	14	TRBJ2-1	CASSSSGNYNEQFF	TGTGCCAGCAGTTCTAGCGGGAATTACAATGAGCAGTTCTTC
TRBD2	TRBV19	.	15	TRBJ2-1	CASSTLAGVFGEQFF	TGTGCCAGTAGTACCCTAGCGGGAGTCTTTGGTGAGCAGTTCTTC
.	TRBV1	.	13	TRBJ1-2	CTSSSRGGDGYTF	TGCACCAGCAGCTCTCGGGGGGGGGATGGCTACACCTTC
TRBD2	TRBV19	.	13	TRBJ2-1	CATASGGVGEQFF	TGTGCCACTGCCTCCGGGGGGGTAGGTGAGCAGTTCTTC
TRBD2	TRBV4-2	.	17	TRBJ2-7	CASSQTPSGGSTYEQYF	TGTGCCAGCAGCCAAACCCCTAGCGGGGGTTCTACCTACGAGCAGTACTTC
.	TRBV5-6	.	12	TRBJ2-7	CASSLAMYEQYF	TGTGCCAGCAGCTTGGCTATGTACGAGCAGTACTTC
TRBD2	TRBV6-1	few	16	TRBJ2-7	CASSEAGAGGSYEQYF	TGTGCCAGCAGTGAAGCCGGAGCGGGAGGTAGCTACGAGCAGTACTTC
.	TRBV4-3	.	16	TRBJ1-1	CASSLDPTAMNTEAFF	TGCGCCAGCAGCTTAGACCCGACAGCAATGAACACTGAAGCTTTCTTT
.	TRBV29-1	.	13	TRBJ1-4	CSVGGGVNEKLFF	TGCAGCGTTGGGGGCGGGGTAAATGAAAAACTGTTTTTT
.	TRBV15	.	14	TRBJ2-5	CATSRDTYQETQYF	TGTGCCACCAGCAGGGACACATACCAAGAGACCCAGTACTTC
.	TRBV5-1	once	14	TRBJ2-7	CASTLGLVSNEQYF	TGCGCCAGCACCCTTGGTCTAGTGAGTAACGAGCAGTACTTC
TRBD2	TRBV5-1	.	15	TRBJ2-7	CASSHRGGAPYEQYF	TGCGCCAGCAGCCATCGGGGGGGAGCTCCCTACGAGCAGTACTTC
.	TRBV7-2	.	14	TRBJ1-4	CASSYPGGYEKLFF	TGTGCCAGCAGCTACCCTGGCGGATATGAAAAACTGTTTTTT
.	TRBV25-1	.	13	TRBJ2-7	CASGSSAGVKQYF	TGTGCCAGCGGTTCCTCGGCAGGGGTCAAGCAGTACTTC
TRBD2	TRBV5-1	.	19	TRBJ2-2	CASSLEGLAAPRDTGELFF	TGCGCCAGCAGCTTGGAGGGACTAGCGGCTCCGAGGGACACCGGGGAGCTGTTTTTT
.	TRBV5-1	.	14	TRBJ1-1	CASSLIGVDTEAFF	TGCGCCAGCAGCTTGATAGGGGTTGACACTGAAGCTTTCTTT
TRBD1	TRBV6-5	.	15	TRBJ2-7	CASRPTGTDSYEQYF	TGTGCCAGCAGACCGACCGGGACAGATTCCTACGAGCAGTACTTC
TRBD1	TRBV5-6	.	18	TRBJ1-6	CASSSIGSLGQGVAPLHF	TGTGCCAGCAGCTCGATTGGGAGTTTGGGACAGGGTGTAGCACCCCTCCACTTT
TRBD1	TRBV18	.	14	TRBJ1-6	CASSPRDSLSPLRF	TGTGCCAGCTCACCACGGGACAGCCTTTCACCCCTCCGCTTT
TRBD2	TRBV5-6	.	15	TRBJ2-3	CASSSGLAGADTQYF	TGTGCCAGCAGCTCGGGACTAGCGGGGGCTGATACGCAGTATTTT
TRBD1	TRBV28	.	14	TRBJ1-2	CASRIPGQGYGYTF	TGTGCCAGCAGAATCCCGGGACAGGGGTATGGCTACACCTTC
TRBD1	TRBV27	.	17	TRBJ1-3	CASRDQGTGGVGNTIYF	TGTGCCAGCAGGGACCAAGGGACAGGGGGGGTAGGAAACACCATATATTTT
.	TRBV5-6	.	15	TRBJ2-7	CASSRRVTGDHEQYF	TGTGCCAGCAGCCGGCGGGTTACGGGAGACCACGAGCAGTACTTC
.	TRBV28	few	15	TRBJ1-4	CASSLAGARSEKLFF	TGTGCCAGCAGTTTGGCAGGGGCGCGGAGTGAAAAACTGTTTTTT
.	TRBV5-1	once	15	TRBJ2-1	CASSLAGYSYNEQFF	TGCGCCAGCAGCTTGGCCGGTTACTCCTACAATGAGCAGTTCTTC
.	TRBV15	once	13	TRBJ1-6	CATSRGRNSPHHF	TGTGCCACCAGCAGAGGCAGAAATTCACCCCACCACTTT
.	TRBV2	.	13	TRBJ2-5	CASKRQVQETQYF	TGTGCCAGCAAAAGACAGGTCCAAGAGACCCAGTACTTC
TRBD2	TRBV4-2	.	19	TRBJ2-3	CASSQDRLAGGPSTDTQYF	TGTGCCAGCAGCCAAGACCGTCTAGCGGGAGGCCCTAGCACAGATACGCAGTATTTT
TRBD1	TRBV6-5	few	13	TRBJ1-2	CASSASTGYGYTF	TGTGCCAGCAGTGCCTCGACAGGGTATGGCTACACCTTC
.	TRBV4-3	few	16	TRBJ1-4	CASSQAFSTTNEKLFF	TGCGCCAGCAGCCAGGCCTTCTCGACAACTAATGAAAAACTGTTTTTT
.	TRBV6-5	.	14	TRBJ2-7	CASSRGDRYYEQYF	TGTGCCAGCAGTCGGGGTGACAGGTATTACGAGCAGTACTTC
.	TRBV12-5	.	14	TRBJ2-2	CASALGGGTGELFF	TGTGCTAGTGCCCTGGGGGGAGGCACCGGGGAGCTGTTTTTT